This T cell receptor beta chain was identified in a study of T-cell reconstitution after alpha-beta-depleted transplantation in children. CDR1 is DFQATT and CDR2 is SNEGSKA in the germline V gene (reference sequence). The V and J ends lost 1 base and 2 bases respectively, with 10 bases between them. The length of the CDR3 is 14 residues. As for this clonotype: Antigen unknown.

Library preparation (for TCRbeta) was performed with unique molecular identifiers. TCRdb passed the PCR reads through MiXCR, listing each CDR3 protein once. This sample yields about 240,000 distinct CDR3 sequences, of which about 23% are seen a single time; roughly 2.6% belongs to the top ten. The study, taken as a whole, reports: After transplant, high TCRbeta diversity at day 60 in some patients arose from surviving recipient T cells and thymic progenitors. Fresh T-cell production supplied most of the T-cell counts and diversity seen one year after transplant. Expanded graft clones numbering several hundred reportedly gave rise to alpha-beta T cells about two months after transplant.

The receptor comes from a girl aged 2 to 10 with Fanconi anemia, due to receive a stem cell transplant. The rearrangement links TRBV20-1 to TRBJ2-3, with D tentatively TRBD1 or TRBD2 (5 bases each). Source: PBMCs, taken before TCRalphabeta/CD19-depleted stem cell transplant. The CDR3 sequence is CSARAGRVTDTQYF. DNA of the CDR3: TGCAGTGCTAGAGCGGGGCGGGTCACAGATACGCAGTATTTT.